This T cell receptor beta chain was identified during a study of T-cell reconstitution after alpha-beta-depleted transplantation in children. This clonotype has ten or more counts. Unique molecular identifiers were incorporated when the TCRbeta library was constructed. TCRdb reprocessed the PCR reads with MiXCR, giving one entry per CDR3 protein. Here the sample spans about 72,000 distinct CDR3 sequences, 5.5% to 7.5% being singletons. The CDR3 runs to 12 residues. The V segment lost 7 bases and the J segment 0 bases; nucleotides outside the gene matches: 0. Germline assignment: CDR1 MNHEY and CDR2 SVGAGI.

Sequencing used PBMCs from the stem cell graft donor, obtained from the stem cell graft. This clonotype was sampled from a human donor who donated a stem cell graft to a child with acute lymphoblastic leukemia. The V and J genes are TRBV6-5 and TRBJ2-7, with TRBD2 matching over 7 bases. This CDR3 is CASKRGSYEQYF. CDR3 nucleotide sequence: TGTGCCAGCAAGCGGGGCTCCTACGAGCAGTACTTC.